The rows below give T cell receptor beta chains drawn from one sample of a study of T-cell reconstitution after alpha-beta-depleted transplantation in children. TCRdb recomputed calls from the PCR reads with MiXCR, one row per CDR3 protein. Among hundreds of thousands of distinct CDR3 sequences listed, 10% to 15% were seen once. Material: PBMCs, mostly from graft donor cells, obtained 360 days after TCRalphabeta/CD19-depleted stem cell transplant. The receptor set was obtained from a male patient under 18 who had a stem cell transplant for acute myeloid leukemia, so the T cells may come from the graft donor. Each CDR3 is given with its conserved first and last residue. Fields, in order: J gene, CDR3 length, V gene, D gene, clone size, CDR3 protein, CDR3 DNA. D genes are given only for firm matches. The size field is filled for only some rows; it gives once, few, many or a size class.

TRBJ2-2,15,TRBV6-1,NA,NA,CASSDTAFSTGELFF,TGTGCCAGCAGCGATACAGCGTTCTCTACGGGGGAGCTGTTTTTT
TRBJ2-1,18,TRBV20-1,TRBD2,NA,CSARVALAGVISYNEQFF,TGCAGTGCTAGAGTGGCACTAGCGGGAGTGATCTCCTACAATGAGCAGTTCTTC
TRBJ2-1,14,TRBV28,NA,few,CASRGEGVHNEQFF,TGTGCCAGCAGAGGAGAGGGTGTCCACAATGAGCAGTTCTTC
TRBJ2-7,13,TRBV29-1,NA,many,CSVKAGPLYEQYF,TGCAGCGTCAAAGCCGGGCCCCTTTACGAGCAGTACTTC
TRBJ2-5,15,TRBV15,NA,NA,CATSKFGPDGETQYF,TGTGCCACCAGCAAATTCGGACCGGATGGAGAGACCCAGTACTTC
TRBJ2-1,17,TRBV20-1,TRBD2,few,CSAIVSGGPLTYNEQFF,TGCAGTGCTATCGTGTCGGGAGGGCCGCTTACCTACAATGAGCAGTTCTTC
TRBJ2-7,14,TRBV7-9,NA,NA,CASSLDLIPYEQYF,TGTGCCAGCAGCTTAGACTTGATCCCCTACGAGCAGTACTTC
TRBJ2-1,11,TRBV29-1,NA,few,CSVGKYNEQFF,TGCAGCGTTGGGAAATACAATGAGCAGTTCTTC
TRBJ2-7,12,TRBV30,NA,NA,CAWNLRGYEQYF,TGTGCCTGGAACCTTAGAGGCTACGAGCAGTACTTC
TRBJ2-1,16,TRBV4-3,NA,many,CASSGGPGRSYNEQFF,TGCGCCAGCAGCGGAGGTCCGGGGAGGTCCTACAATGAGCAGTTCTTC
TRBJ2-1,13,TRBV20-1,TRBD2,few,CSTRRELYNEQFF,TGCAGTACCCGGCGGGAGCTCTACAATGAGCAGTTCTTC
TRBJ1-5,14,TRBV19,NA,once,CASSPGNSNQPQHF,TGTGCCAGTAGTCCCGGGAATAGCAATCAGCCCCAGCATTTT
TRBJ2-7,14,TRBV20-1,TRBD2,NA,CSARVAGGIYEQYF,TGCAGTGCTAGGGTAGCGGGGGGGATCTACGAGCAGTACTTC
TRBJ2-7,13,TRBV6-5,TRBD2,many,CASRLAGGREQYF,TGTGCCAGCAGACTAGCGGGAGGCCGGGAGCAGTACTTC
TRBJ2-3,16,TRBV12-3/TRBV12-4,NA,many,CASASVWAPLTDTQYF,TGTGCCAGCGCCTCGGTATGGGCCCCCCTCACAGATACGCAGTATTTT
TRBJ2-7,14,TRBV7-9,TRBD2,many,CASSTSGSNYEQYF,TGTGCCAGCAGCACTAGCGGGAGTAACTACGAGCAGTACTTC
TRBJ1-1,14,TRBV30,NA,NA,CAWRDWDGNTEAFF,TGTGCCTGGAGGGATTGGGACGGCAACACTGAAGCTTTCTTT
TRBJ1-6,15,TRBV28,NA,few,CASSLGFFYNSPLHF,TGTGCCAGCAGTTTGGGGTTTTTTTATAATTCACCCCTCCACTTT
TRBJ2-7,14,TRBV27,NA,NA,CASSLRGARYEQYF,TGTGCCAGCAGTTTACGGGGGGCGCGGTACGAGCAGTACTTC
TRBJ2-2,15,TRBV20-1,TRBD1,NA,CSAQDRARNTGELFF,TGCAGTGCTCAGGACAGGGCGCGGAACACCGGGGAGCTGTTTTTT
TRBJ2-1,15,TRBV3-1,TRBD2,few,CASSRKREWYNEQFF,TGTGCCAGCAGCCGAAAGCGGGAGTGGTACAATGAGCAGTTCTTC
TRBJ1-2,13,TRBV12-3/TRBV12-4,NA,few,CASSWGAVYGYTF,TGTGCCAGCAGTTGGGGTGCCGTCTATGGCTACACCTTC
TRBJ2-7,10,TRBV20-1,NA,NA,CSSRAYEQYF,TGCAGTTCCAGGGCCTACGAGCAGTACTTC
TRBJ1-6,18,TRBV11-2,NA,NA,CASSPLGHRVFYNSPLHF,TGTGCCAGCAGCCCCCTCGGTCACAGGGTGTTCTATAATTCACCCCTCCACTTT
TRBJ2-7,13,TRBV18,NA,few,CASSQKVSYEQYF,TGTGCCAGCTCACAGAAAGTCTCCTACGAGCAGTACTTC
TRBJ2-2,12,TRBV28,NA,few,CATPGQTGELFF,TGTGCCACGCCGGGGCAGACCGGGGAGCTGTTTTTT
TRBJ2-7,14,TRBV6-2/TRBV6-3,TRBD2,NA,CASTGTSPTYEQYF,TGTGCCAGCACCGGGACTAGCCCAACCTACGAGCAGTACTTC
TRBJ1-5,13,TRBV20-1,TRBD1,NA,CSAGTGINQPQHF,TGCAGTGCCGGGACAGGGATCAATCAGCCCCAGCATTTT
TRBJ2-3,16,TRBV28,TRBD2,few,CASSLWTSGRTDTQYF,TGTGCCAGCAGTCTTTGGACTAGCGGGAGAACAGATACGCAGTATTTT
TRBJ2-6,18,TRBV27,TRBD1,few,CASSSPGQGAGGANVLTF,TGTGCCAGCAGTTCCCCGGGACAGGGGGCCGGTGGGGCCAACGTCCTGACTTTC
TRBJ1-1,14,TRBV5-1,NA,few,CASSLQALWAEAFF,TGCGCCAGCAGCTTGCAGGCTCTGTGGGCTGAAGCTTTCTTT
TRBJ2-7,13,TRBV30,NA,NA,CAWSGLALDEQYF,TGTGCCTGGAGTGGGCTAGCGTTGGACGAGCAGTACTTC
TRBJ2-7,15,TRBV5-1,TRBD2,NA,CASSLALAGSYEQYF,TGCGCCAGCAGCTTGGCACTAGCGGGGTCCTACGAGCAGTACTTC
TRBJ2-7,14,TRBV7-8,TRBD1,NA,CASSFDRGAHEQYF,TGTGCCAGCAGCTTCGACAGGGGCGCCCACGAGCAGTACTTC
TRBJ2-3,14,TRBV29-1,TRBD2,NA,CSVARLAFTDTQYF,TGCAGCGTTGCCCGACTAGCGTTCACAGATACGCAGTATTTT
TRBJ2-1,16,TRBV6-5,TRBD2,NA,CASSYDRLAGPNEQFF,TGTGCCAGCAGTTACGACCGACTAGCGGGACCTAATGAGCAGTTCTTC
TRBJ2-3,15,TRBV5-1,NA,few,CASSLGYGYTDTQYF,TGCGCCAGCAGCTTGGGGTACGGCTACACAGATACGCAGTATTTT
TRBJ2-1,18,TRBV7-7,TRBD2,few,CASSLVTGLAGGPSEQFF,TGTGCTAGCAGCTTAGTGACGGGACTAGCGGGAGGGCCAAGTGAGCAGTTCTTC
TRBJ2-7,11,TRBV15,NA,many,CATSREYEQYF,TGTGCCACCAGCAGAGAGTACGAGCAGTACTTC
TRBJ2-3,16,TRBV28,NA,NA,CASSPPGPGAGDTQYF,TGTGCCAGCAGCCCTCCGGGACCAGGTGCGGGGGATACGCAGTATTTT
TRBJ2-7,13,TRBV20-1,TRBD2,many,CSAGLAGVYEQYF,TGCAGTGCTGGACTAGCGGGAGTCTACGAGCAGTACTTC
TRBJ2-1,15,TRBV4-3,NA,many,CASSQDPGANNEQFF,TGCGCCAGCAGCCAAGATCCTGGGGCAAACAATGAGCAGTTCTTC
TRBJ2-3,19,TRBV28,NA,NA,CASSLLLALSMGSTDTQYF,TGTGCCAGCAGTTTGTTACTAGCCCTCTCCATGGGGAGCACAGATACGCAGTATTTT
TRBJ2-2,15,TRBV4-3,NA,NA,CASSQGRVGTGELFF,TGCGCCAGCAGCCAAGGCAGGGTGGGCACCGGGGAGCTGTTTTTT
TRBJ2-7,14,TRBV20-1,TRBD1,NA,CSATPGTGSPEQYF,TGCAGTGCAACACCCGGGACAGGGTCCCCCGAGCAGTACTTC
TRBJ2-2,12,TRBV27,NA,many,CASSFVTGELFF,TGTGCCAGCAGTTTTGTAACCGGGGAGCTGTTTTTT
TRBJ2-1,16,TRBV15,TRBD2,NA,CATSRDKSSGSDEQFF,TGTGCCACCAGCAGAGATAAAAGCAGCGGGAGCGATGAGCAGTTCTTC
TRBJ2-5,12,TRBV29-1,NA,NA,CSARSGYETQYF,TGCAGCGCCCGGTCGGGGTACGAGACCCAGTACTTC
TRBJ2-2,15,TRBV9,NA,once,CASKSRGPNTGELFF,TGTGCCAGCAAAAGTAGGGGCCCTAACACCGGGGAGCTGTTTTTT
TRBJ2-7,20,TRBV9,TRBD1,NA,CASSVEPKMPGTGKNYEQYF,TGTGCCAGCAGCGTAGAGCCAAAGATGCCTGGGACAGGGAAGAACTACGAGCAGTACTTC
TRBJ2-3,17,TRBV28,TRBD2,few,CASSFGILAGGKDTQYF,TGTGCCAGCAGTTTTGGGATACTAGCGGGAGGCAAAGATACGCAGTATTTT
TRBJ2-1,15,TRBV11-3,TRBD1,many,CASSEGQGRNLKQFF,TGTGCCAGCAGCGAAGGACAGGGACGTAATCTTAAGCAGTTCTTC
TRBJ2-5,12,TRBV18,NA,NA,CASSEILETQYF,TGTGCCAGCTCAGAGATTCTGGAGACCCAGTACTTC
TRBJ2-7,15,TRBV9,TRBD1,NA,CASSVAPTGGYEQYF,TGTGCCAGCAGCGTAGCCCCCACAGGGGGCTACGAGCAGTACTTC
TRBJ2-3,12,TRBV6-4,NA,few,CASFSETDTQYF,TGTGCCAGCTTTTCAGAGACAGATACGCAGTATTTT
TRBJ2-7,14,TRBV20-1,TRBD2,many,CSASISGSSFEQYF,TGCAGTGCTTCAATTAGCGGGAGCTCTTTCGAGCAGTACTTC
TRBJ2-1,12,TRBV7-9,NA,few,CASSLLANEQFF,TGTGCCAGCAGCCTCCTAGCGAATGAGCAGTTCTTC
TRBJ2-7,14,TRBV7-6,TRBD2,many,CASSLGGTSGEQYF,TGTGCCAGCAGCTTAGGGGGGACTAGCGGCGAGCAGTACTTC
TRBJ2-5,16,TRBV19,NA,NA,CASTPGGGLLGETQYF,TGTGCCAGTACTCCAGGCGGAGGGCTGTTAGGAGAGACCCAGTACTTC